The entry below gives a single T cell receptor beta chain sequence along with its context. The sample originates from a study of CXCR3-negative and CXCR3-positive naive CD8 T cells. Through 5' RACE with UMI labels, the TRB cDNA libraries were prepared. Each CDR3 protein gets one entry in TCRdb, which reprocessed the 5' RACE reads and gives no DNA. This sample's clone table lists about 40,000 distinct CDR3 sequences. This receptor was identified in a human donor in good health. Some clones in this sample may be carry-over from other donors' samples. Sequenced input: memory CD8+ T cells from blood.

CDR3 amino acids: CASSHTGDNEQFF. V gene TRBV7-9 combines with J gene TRBJ2-1. The germline V gene has CDR1 SEHNR and CDR2 FQNEAQ (reference sequence). The CDR3 extends over 13 amino acids.